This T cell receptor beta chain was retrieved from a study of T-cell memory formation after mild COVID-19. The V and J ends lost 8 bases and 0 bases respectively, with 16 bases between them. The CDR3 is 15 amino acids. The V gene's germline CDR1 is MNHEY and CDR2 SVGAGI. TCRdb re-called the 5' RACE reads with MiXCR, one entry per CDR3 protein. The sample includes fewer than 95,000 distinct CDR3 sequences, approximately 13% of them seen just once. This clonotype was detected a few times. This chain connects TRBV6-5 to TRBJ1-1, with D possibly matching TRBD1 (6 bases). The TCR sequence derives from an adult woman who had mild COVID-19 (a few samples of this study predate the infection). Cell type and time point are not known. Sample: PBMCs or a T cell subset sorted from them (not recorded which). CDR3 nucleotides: TGTGCCAGCTTCCTCGGGACAAACATGAACACTGAAGCTTTCTTT. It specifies CASFLGTNMNTEAFF.